This TCR beta chain was recovered during a study of T cell repertoires in cytomegalovirus infection. Study background: Indicated by public TCR beta signatures were CMV infection and matching HLA type.

This clonotype was counted many times. The antigen remains undetermined. CDR3 length: 17 residues. Trimming stripped 0 bases from V and 5 bases from J, with 17 bases between. Per germline, CDR1 SGHVS and CDR2 FQNEAQ. Findings and limits, study-wide: In two of eight donors, the top clonotype was HLA-C-restricted CMV-specific. CMV carriers with the relevant HLA were identified by cumulative public TCR beta family frequency.

A single record per CDR3 protein comes from TCRdb applying MiXCR to the reads. The table lists some 250,000 distinct CDR3 sequences, approximately 8.3% of them singletons. The gene calls are TRBV7-8 and TRBJ1-5, with D unresolved. What was sequenced was PBMCs. The TCR originated in a human donor in good health (CMV status not recorded). Some clones in this sample may be carry-over from other donors' samples. The CDR3 DNA reads TGTGCCAGCAGCTTAGCCACCCTAGTCGATGGACATCAGCCCCAGCATTTT. This codes for CASSLATLVDGHQPQHF.